This T cell receptor beta chain stems from a study of TIL therapy for anti-PD-1-resistant metastatic lung cancer. Overall study context: Median patient age was 54, ranging roughly 35-85 years. Most patients had lung adenocarcinoma; a few tumors were EGFR-mutant, two ALK-rearranged; half smoked currently or formerly.

The immunoSEQ assay was v3. The table came from immunoSEQ multiplex PCR; TCRdb's copy has only in-frame clones and leaves some out. The data hold about 50,000 clones, with 71% observed a single time. Indicated time point: pre-treatment sample, taken before nivolumab and TIL therapy. The tumor samples were excised metastases, mostly pleural nodules or supraclavicular lymph nodes. Tumor harvest preceded PD-1/PD-L1 blockade, followed by nivolumab treatment. Enrollment ran from 2017 to January 2020. The sample consisted of tumor tissue, taken at baseline. The TCR originated in a person between 30 and 79 years old with non-small cell lung cancer.

The CDR3 region is CASSLFPADPGELFF. Here the CDR3 DNA reads TGCGCCAGCAGCTTGTTTCCTGCAGACCCCGGGGAGCTGTTTTTT. The genes are TRBV5-1 and TRBJ2-2; D unresolved. The CDR3 is 15 amino acids. Trimming shortened V by 1 base and J by 6 bases, and 13 bases separated the two germline ends. Germline CDR1 is SGHRS and CDR2 is YFSETQ.